This TCR beta chain is from a study of T cells in Graves' hyperthyroidism and ophthalmopathy. About the research overall: Once the initial diagnosis was made, peripheral blood was obtained before any treatment.

This clonotype was detected a few times. Clinical symptoms, serum thyroxine and TRAb, thyroid ultrasound and orbital computed tomography were used for the diagnoses. TCR beta CDR3 sequences were amplified from RNA transcripts. The HTBI primer set was used in a first-round RT-PCR of the TCR CDR3. Via MiXCR, TCRdb re-called the multiplex PCR reads, giving one row per CDR3 protein. The table records about 680,000 distinct CDR3 sequences, over 35% of them present only once. The CDR3 runs 15 residues. V lost 10 bases to trimming and J lost 4 bases, with 24 bases between them. Germline CDR1 SGDLS, CDR2 YYNGEE.

The receptor was isolated from a woman aged 40 to 50 with Graves' hyperthyroidism. The rearrangement joins TRBV9 to TRBJ2-7, with D possibly being TRBD2 (6 bases). The specimen was blood. This CDR3 reads CAGNEPTRIIYEQYF. The CDR3 DNA is TGTGCCGGAAATGAACCGACTAGGATTATATACGAGCAGTACTTC.